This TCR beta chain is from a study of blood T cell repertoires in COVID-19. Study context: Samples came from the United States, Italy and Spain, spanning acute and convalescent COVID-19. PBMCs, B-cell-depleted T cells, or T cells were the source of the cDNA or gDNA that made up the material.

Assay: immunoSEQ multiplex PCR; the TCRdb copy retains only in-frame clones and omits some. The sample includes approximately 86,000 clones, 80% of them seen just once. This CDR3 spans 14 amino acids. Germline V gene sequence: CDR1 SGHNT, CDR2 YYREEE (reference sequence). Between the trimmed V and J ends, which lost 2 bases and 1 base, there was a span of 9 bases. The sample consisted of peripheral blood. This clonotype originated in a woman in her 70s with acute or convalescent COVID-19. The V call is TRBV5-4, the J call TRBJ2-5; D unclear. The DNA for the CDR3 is TGTGCCAGCAGCTTAGTGTCAGGCCAAGAGACCCAGTACTTC. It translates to CASSLVSGQETQYF.